The text below deals with one T cell receptor (beta chain). Its antigen is still unknown. The sample holds no much larger clone one base away, and base qualities are not on file. This sample is part of a study of glioma-infiltrating T cells after dendritic cell vaccination (dated by TCRdb to 2015 to 2016). A note on the overall study: The cohort comprised around 15 glioblastoma patients from Phase I and II dendritic cell vaccination trials, 9 newly diagnosed and 6 with recurrent disease. Between 2003 and 2012, the patients were given dendritic cell vaccination pulsed with autologous tumor lysate. Deep sequencing of TCR beta CDR3 regions was used to quantify tumor-infiltrating lymphocyte content and compare tumor and blood repertoires in dendritic cell-vaccinated glioblastoma patients. Survival after dendritic cell vaccination was correlated with TCR sequencing metrics such as TIL content and the overlap between tumor and blood repertoires. The vaccine consisted of monocyte-derived dendritic cells cultured approximately seven days with IL-4 and GM-CSF, then pulsed overnight with autologous tumor lysate. Three intradermal dendritic cell vaccine injections were administered to patients at biweekly intervals in the arm below the axilla.

Broad study findings and their caveats: After dendritic cell vaccination, a higher estimated pretreatment TIL content predicted longer time to progression and longer overall survival. The cohort was small and heterogeneous, only a few patients had full blood and tumor sets, and even fewer had initial-recurrent tumor pairs. TCR clonality showed no direct relationship with survival, which suggests that a diverse polyclonal response may be important. The TCR overlap response model with three groups was called speculative and said to need prospective validation.

The CDR3 runs 14 residues from the cysteine to the phenylalanine. Only the CDR3 portion is preserved as DNA: 42 bases, with reading frame beginning at the first base. Reading the germline V gene gives CDR1 SGHRS and CDR2 YFSETQ. V ends up 2 bases short and J 5 bases short, with an unmatched junction base count of 5. Using the immunoSEQ assay, TCRB CDR3 regions were amplified from 2 micrograms of genomic DNA, or from all available DNA when less than that was on hand. The multiplex PCR employed 60 forward primers targeting TCR V beta segments and 13 reverse primers targeting J beta segments. To estimate reads per starting template, synthetic control templates were spiked into each sample at limiting dilution. Sequencing produced 87 bp reads on the Illumina HiSeq System. Turning to the authors' computational methods: PCR and sequencing errors were removed by a nearest neighbor algorithm that merged closely related sequences. TCR overlap was measured as the percentage of unique tumor TCR beta sequences that were also present in the peripheral blood of the same patient. Not all clones reach the TCRdb copy of this immuneACCESS table, which keeps in-frame sequences only. Checked studies attribute under half of the gap to unresolved V genes and leave the rest unexplained. V and J calls and clone size are copied from that table; D and trimming were computed from the DNA. The sample table shows 80,000 to 100,000 clones, and roughly three quarters are seen once. 6% of the sample goes to the ten largest clones.

Patients were selected for having adequate residual fresh-frozen tumor tissue and more than two years of available survival data. An isocitrate dehydrogenase mutation was not carried by any of the glioblastoma patients, although molecular status was otherwise variable. PBMC were collected before vaccination, two weeks after the third vaccination, and at tumor progression if tumor progression occurred. The Qiagen DNeasy Blood extraction Kit was used to extract genomic DNA. This TCR derives from a human donor with glioblastoma. This sample comprised blood, obtained before dendritic cell vaccination. Recombination linked TRBV5-1 to TRBJ2-7, and TRBD2 aligns with 9 junction nucleotides. The sequenced DNA: TGCGCCAGCAGCTTTAGCGGGAGTTGGAACGAGCAGTACTTC. It translates to CASSFSGSWNEQYF.